The 18 T cell receptor beta chains reported below all come from one sample, sequenced in a study of blood T cell repertoires in COVID-19. The data were produced by immunoSEQ multiplex PCR, yet TCRdb's version contains in-frame clones alone and is incomplete. The sample lists around 170,000 clones, roughly four fifths occurring once. The sample taken for sequencing was peripheral blood. The source is a woman aged 35 to 49 with acute or convalescent COVID-19.

This clone was seen a few times. The chain uses TRBV28 and TRBJ1-5, with TRBD1 matching over 7 bases. The CDR3 is 15 amino acids. The trim removed 5 bases at V and 6 bases at J, leaving 10 bases unmatched. Per the germline V gene, CDR1 is MDHEN and CDR2 is SYDVKM. The CDR3 region is CASSPNTGVGQPQHF. CDR3 DNA sequence: TGTGCCAGCAGTCCAAACACAGGGGTAGGTCAGCCCCAGCATTTT.

The rearrangement joins TRBV5-8 to TRBJ1-4; tentative D call: TRBD1 (6 bases). The length of the CDR3 is 14 residues. Germline lookup yields CDR1 SGHTS and CDR2 YDEGEE. V shed 5 bases and J shed 8 bases, with 16 bases lying between them. In DNA form, the CDR3 reads TGTGCCAGCAGAGTCCCGGGACAAGGGGAAAAACTGTTTTTT. Amino acid sequence: CASRVPGQGEKLFF.

The chain recombines TRBV7-3 with TRBJ1-1; D unclear. V was cut by 4 bases and J by 1 base, with 7 bases left in between. Germline V gene data show CDR1 as SGHTA and CDR2 as FQGTGA. There are 13 residues in the CDR3. The CDR3 DNA sequence: TGTGCCAGCAGCTCACAACAGAACACTGAAGCTTTCTTT. This encodes CASSSQQNTEAFF.

This chain connects TRBV5-1 to TRBJ2-7, with 8 bases matching TRBD2. V lost 1 base and J lost 5; bases outside the gene matches: 5. The CDR3 consists of 14 residues. CDR1 is SGHRS and CDR2 is YFSETQ in the germline V gene. This CDR3 reads CASSLWFSGNEQYF. The CDR3 region has the DNA TGCGCCAGCAGCTTGTGGTTTAGCGGGAACGAGCAGTACTTC.

V gene TRBV28 combines with J gene TRBJ1-4; 8 bases are shared with TRBD1. Trimming cost V 3 bases and J 5 bases; bases outside gene matches: 8. Germline V CDR1 and CDR2: MDHEN, SYDVKM. This CDR3 has 16 residues. CDR3 in amino acids: CASSLMAGGANEKLFF. In DNA, the CDR3 is TGTGCCAGCAGTTTGATGGCAGGGGGCGCGAATGAAAAACTGTTTTTT. Together with reference TRBV28 and TRBJ1-4, the CDR3 gives the full variable domain: DVKVTQSSRYLVKRTGEKVFLECVQDMDHENMFWYRQDPGLGLRLIYFSYDVKMKEKGDIPEGYSVSREKKERFSLILESASTNQTSMYLCASSLMAGGANEKLFFGSGTQLSVL.

In DNA form, the CDR3 reads TGTGCCAGTAGTATAGAGACCCGGTGGGGGGGGGTGACTCAGCCCCAGCATTTT. Translated: CASSIETRWGGVTQPQHF. This chain joins TRBV19 and TRBJ1-5; D perhaps matches TRBD1 (5 bases). From germline, CDR1 is LNHDA and CDR2 SQIVND (reference sequence). V gave up 0 bases and J gave up 6 bases, with 21 bases separating them. The CDR3 covers 18 residues. The entire variable domain, with the rest obtained from reference TRBV19 and TRBJ1-5, is as follows: DGGITQSPKYLFRKEGQNVTLSCEQNLNHDAMYWYRQDPGQGLRLIYYSQIVNDFQKGDIAEGYSVSREKKESFPLTVTSAQKNPTAFYLCASSIETRWGGVTQPQHFGDGTRLSIL.

The V and J genes are TRBV18 and TRBJ1-6, with TRBD1 matching over 7 bases. The ends lost 6 bases at V and 4 bases at J; junction bases unmatched: 0. CDR1 is KGHSH and CDR2 is LQKENI in the germline V gene. The CDR3 runs 13 residues. The CDR3 spells CASSGQYNSPLHF. The DNA for the CDR3 is TGTGCCAGCTCGGGACAGTATAATTCACCCCTCCACTTT.

The chain couples TRBV2 to TRBJ1-3; D is ambiguous. The germline CDR1 and CDR2 sequences are SNHLY and FYNNEI. This CDR3 comprises 15 residues. V lost 4 bases to trimming and J lost 4 bases, with 14 bases between them. Here the CDR3 DNA reads TGTGCCAGCAGTGCCCAGGCGGGGTGGGGAAACACCATATATTTT. Its translation: CASSAQAGWGNTIYF.

The table lists this clone with a count of one. The CDR3 here is CASLTLPGASSYNEQFF. CDR3 nucleotides: TGTGCCAGTCTTACCCTACCTGGGGCGAGCTCCTACAATGAGCAGTTCTTC. The J gene is TRBJ2-1, the V gene TRBV28, with a tentative D call TRBD1 (5 bases). This CDR3 is built from 17 residues. V was clipped by 9 bases and J by 0 bases, with 21 bases between them. Germline V gives CDR1 MDHEN, CDR2 SYDVKM.

CDR3 protein: CASSDRRGLTEAFF. The CDR3 nucleotides are TGTGCCAGCAGCGATCGACGGGGGTTGACTGAAGCTTTCTTT. The chain combines TRBV11-2 with TRBJ1-1; tentative D call: TRBD1 (5 bases). Germline V CDR1 and CDR2: SGHAT, FQNNGV. The CDR3 contains 14 residues. V was clipped by 5 bases and J by 5 bases, with 15 bases between them. Full variable domain (rest looked up from reference TRBV11-2 and TRBJ1-1): EAGVAQSPRYKIIEKRQSVAFWCNPISGHATLYWYQQILGQGPKLLIQFQNNGVVDDSQLPKDRFSAERLKGVDSTLKIQPAKLEDSAVYLCASSDRRGLTEAFFGQGTRLTVV.

The chain couples TRBV15 to TRBJ2-2; 10 bases match TRBD1. This CDR3 comprises 19 residues. V lost 0 bases, J lost 4 bases, and 11 bases stayed unmatched. CDR1 and CDR2 from the germline V gene are LNHNV and YYDKDF (reference sequence). The CDR3 sequence is CATSRDWTRTGGSTGELFF. The CDR3 DNA reads as TGTGCCACCAGCAGAGATTGGACACGGACAGGGGGGAGCACCGGGGAGCTGTTTTTT.

The J gene is TRBJ1-5, the V gene TRBV28; TRBD1 matches at 7 bases. This CDR3 has 16 amino acids. From germline, CDR1 is MDHEN and CDR2 SYDVKM. Unmatched junction bases numbered 12, after V lost 6 bases and J lost 4 bases. CDR3 sequence (DNA): TGTGCCAGCAGGCCATTACTGGACAGGAAAAATCAGCCCCAGCATTTT. Residues: CASRPLLDRKNQPQHF.

The chain recombines TRBV5-1 with TRBJ2-3, with D possibly being TRBD1 (7 bases). V shed 1 base and J shed 0 bases, with 24 bases lying between them. CDR1 and CDR2 (germline): SGHRS, YFSETQ. The CDR3 consists of 20 residues. The DNA for the CDR3 is TGCGCCAGCAGCTTGTCGGCAGGGGGTTCGCGGGGTTCGAGCACAGATACGCAGTATTTT. This codes for CASSLSAGGSRGSSTDTQYF.

This chain connects TRBV27 to TRBJ2-7, with 8 bases matching TRBD1. The V gene end was trimmed by 8 bases and the J gene end by 3 bases; junction bases not matched to a gene: 12. The CDR3 is 15 residues long. The germline CDR1 and CDR2 sequences are MNHEY and SMNVEV (reference sequence). The CDR3 nucleotides read TGTGCCAGCTCCTCAGGACAGGGAAATCTCTACGAGCAGTACTTC. It specifies CASSSGQGNLYEQYF.

This chain joins TRBV7-2 and TRBJ1-2; 8 positions match TRBD1. This CDR3 contains 13 residues. The ends lost 1 base at V and 8 bases at J; junction bases unmatched: 3. The germline CDR1 and CDR2 sequences are SGHTA and FQGNSA. As DNA, the CDR3 is TGTGCCAGCAGCTTAGGACAGGGGATGGGCTACACCTTC. Its protein is CASSLGQGMGYTF. Together with reference TRBV7-2 and TRBJ1-2, the CDR3 gives the full variable domain: GAGVSQSPSNKVTEKGKDVELRCDPISGHTALYWYRQSLGQGLEFLIYFQGNSAPDKSGLPSDRFSAERTGGSVSTLTIQRTQQEDSAVYLCASSLGQGMGYTFGSGTRLTVV.

The V and J genes are TRBV30 and TRBJ1-2, with TRBD1 as a possible D gene (6 bases). Germline CDR1 GTSNPN, CDR2 SVGIG (reference sequence). The CDR3 is made up of 14 amino acids. V was shortened by 3 bases and J by 6 bases, with 17 bases between the two germline ends. CDR3 sequence: CAWRTQGGYHGYTF. CDR3 DNA sequence: TGTGCCTGGAGGACCCAAGGGGGATATCATGGCTACACCTTC.

The CDR3 nucleotides read TGTGCCAGCAGAGTAACAGGGGGCTACGAGCAGTACTTC. This sequence encodes CASRVTGGYEQYF. The chain is built from TRBV25-1 and TRBJ2-7; 8 bases are a match to TRBD1. The CDR3 loop spans 13 amino acids. The trim removed 6 bases at V and 3 bases at J, leaving 4 bases unmatched. Looked up from germline, CDR1 is MGHDK and CDR2 is SYGVNS.

The chain employs TRBV5-6 and TRBJ2-7; D is undetermined. Germline V gene data show CDR1 as SGHDT and CDR2 as YYEEEE. The ends were cut back, 0 bases at V and 5 bases at J, with 12 bases in the middle. This CDR3 contains 14 residues. CDR3 residues: CASSLGAGTDEQYF. The CDR3 DNA sequence: TGTGCCAGCAGCTTGGGTGCAGGTACGGACGAGCAGTACTTC.